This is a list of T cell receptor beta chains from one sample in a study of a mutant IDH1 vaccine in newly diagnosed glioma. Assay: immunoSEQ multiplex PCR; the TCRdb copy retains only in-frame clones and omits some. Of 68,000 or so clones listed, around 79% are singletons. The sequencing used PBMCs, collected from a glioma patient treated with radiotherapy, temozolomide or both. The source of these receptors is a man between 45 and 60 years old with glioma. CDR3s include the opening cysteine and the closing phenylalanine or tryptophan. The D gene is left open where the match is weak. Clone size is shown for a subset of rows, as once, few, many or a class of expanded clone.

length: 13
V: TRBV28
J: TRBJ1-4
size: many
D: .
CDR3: CASSLGSARKLFF
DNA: TGTGCCAGCAGTTTAGGGTCGGCCAGGAAACTGTTTTTT

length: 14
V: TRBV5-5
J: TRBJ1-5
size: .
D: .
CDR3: CASSEALGDQPQHF
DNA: TGTGCCAGCAGTGAGGCTCTCGGGGATCAGCCCCAGCATTTT

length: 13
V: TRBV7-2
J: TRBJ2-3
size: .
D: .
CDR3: CASNTGGTDTQYF
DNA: TGTGCCAGCAATACCGGGGGCACAGATACGCAGTATTTT

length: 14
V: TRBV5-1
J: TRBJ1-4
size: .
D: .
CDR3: CASSLGRGDEKLFF
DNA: TGCGCCAGCAGCTTGGGCCGGGGGGATGAAAAACTGTTTTTT

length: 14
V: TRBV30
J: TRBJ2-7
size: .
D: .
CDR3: CAWTPRGALNEQYF
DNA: TGTGCCTGGACGCCTCGGGGGGCGCTTAACGAGCAGTACTTC

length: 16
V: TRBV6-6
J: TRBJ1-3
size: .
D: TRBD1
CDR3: CASTHGVGQGRNTIYF
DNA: TGTGCCAGCACTCATGGGGTTGGACAGGGCCGAAACACCATATATTTT

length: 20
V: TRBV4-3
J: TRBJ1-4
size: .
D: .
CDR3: CASSQVIPMQGGTTNEKLFF
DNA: TGCGCCAGCAGCCAAGTAATCCCTATGCAGGGAGGCACAACTAATGAAAAACTGTTTTTT

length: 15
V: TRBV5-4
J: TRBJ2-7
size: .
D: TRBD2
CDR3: CASSPGGLAGGLWYF
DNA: TGTGCCAGCAGCCCCGGCGGACTAGCGGGGGGACTGTGGTACTTC

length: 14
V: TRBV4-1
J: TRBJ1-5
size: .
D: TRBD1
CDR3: CASSQFDRGQPQHF
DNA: TGCGCCAGCAGCCAATTCGACAGGGGTCAGCCCCAGCATTTT

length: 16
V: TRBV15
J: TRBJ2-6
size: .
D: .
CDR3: CATSRGGDSGANVLTF
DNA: TGTGCCACCAGCAGAGGGGGCGACTCTGGGGCCAACGTCCTGACTTTC

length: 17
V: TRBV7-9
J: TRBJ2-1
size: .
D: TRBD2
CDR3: CASSLGTSGGPYNEQFF
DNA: TGTGCCAGCAGCTTAGGGACTAGCGGGGGGCCCTACAATGAGCAGTTCTTC

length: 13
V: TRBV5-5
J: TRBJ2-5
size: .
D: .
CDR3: CASSFGTQETQYF
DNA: TGTGCCAGCAGCTTTGGGACACAAGAGACCCAGTACTTC

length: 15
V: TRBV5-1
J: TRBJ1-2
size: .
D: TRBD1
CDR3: CASSSGTGGLYGYTF
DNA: TGCGCCAGCAGCTCCGGGACAGGGGGACTCTATGGCTACACCTTC

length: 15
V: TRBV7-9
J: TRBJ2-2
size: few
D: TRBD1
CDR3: CASSRNLGQFGELFF
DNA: TGTGCCAGCAGCCGAAACCTGGGACAGTTCGGGGAGCTGTTTTTT

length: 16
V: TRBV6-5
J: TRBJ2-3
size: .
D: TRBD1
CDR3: CASSSPGTGGTDTQYF
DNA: TGTGCCAGCAGTTCCCCAGGGACAGGGGGGACAGATACGCAGTATTTT

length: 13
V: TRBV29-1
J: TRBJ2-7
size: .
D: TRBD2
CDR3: CSVEGGGAYEQYF
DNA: TGCAGCGTTGAAGGCGGGGGGGCCTACGAGCAGTACTTC

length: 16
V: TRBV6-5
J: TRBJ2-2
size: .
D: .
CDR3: CASSYGGGGRTGELFF
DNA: TGTGCCAGCAGTTACGGAGGGGGCGGTAGAACCGGGGAGCTGTTTTTT

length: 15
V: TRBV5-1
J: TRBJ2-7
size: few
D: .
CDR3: CASSLEASTSYEQYF
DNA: TGCGCCAGCAGCTTGGAAGCTAGCACCTCCTACGAGCAGTACTTC

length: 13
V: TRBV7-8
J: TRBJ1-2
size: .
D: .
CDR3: CASSKDSNYGYTF
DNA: TGTGCCAGCAGCAAAGACAGCAACTATGGCTACACCTTC

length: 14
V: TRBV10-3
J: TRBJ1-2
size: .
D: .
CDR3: CAISESEQNYGYTF
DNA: TGTGCCATCAGTGAGTCAGAACAGAACTATGGCTACACCTTC

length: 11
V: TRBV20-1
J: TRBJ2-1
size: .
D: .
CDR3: CVLGGYNEQFF
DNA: TGCGTATTAGGGGGCTACAATGAGCAGTTCTTC

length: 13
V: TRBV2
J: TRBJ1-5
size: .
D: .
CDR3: CASSPGEDQPQHF
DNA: TGTGCCAGCAGTCCTGGGGAAGATCAGCCCCAGCATTTT

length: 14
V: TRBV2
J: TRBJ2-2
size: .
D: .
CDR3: CASSEGVNTGELFF
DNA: TGTGCCAGCAGTGAAGGGGTAAACACCGGGGAGCTGTTTTTT

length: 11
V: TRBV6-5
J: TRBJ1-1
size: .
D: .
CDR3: CASHQYTEAFF
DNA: TGTGCCAGCCACCAATACACTGAAGCTTTCTTT

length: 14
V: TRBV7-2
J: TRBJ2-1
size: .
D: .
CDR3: CASSLVGTYNEQFF
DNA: TGTGCCAGCAGCTTAGTGGGAACCTACAATGAGCAGTTCTTC

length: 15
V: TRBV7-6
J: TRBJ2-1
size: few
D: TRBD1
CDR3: CASTPGGGSYNEQFF
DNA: TGTGCCAGCACCCCAGGGGGTGGGTCCTACAATGAGCAGTTCTTC

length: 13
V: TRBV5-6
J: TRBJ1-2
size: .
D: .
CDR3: CASSLPERGGYTF
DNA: TGTGCCAGCAGCTTACCTGAAAGGGGTGGCTACACCTTC

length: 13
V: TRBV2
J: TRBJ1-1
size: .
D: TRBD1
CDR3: CASSEVDKGASFF
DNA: TGTGCCAGCAGTGAAGTTGATAAGGGGGCTAGTTTCTTT

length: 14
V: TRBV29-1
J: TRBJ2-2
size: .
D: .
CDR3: CSVVWGLDTGELFF
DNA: TGCAGCGTTGTTTGGGGGCTTGACACCGGGGAGCTGTTTTTT

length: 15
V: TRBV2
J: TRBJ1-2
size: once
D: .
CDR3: CASSEMRRRNYGYTF
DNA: TGTGCCAGCAGTGAGATGCGGCGACGGAACTATGGCTACACCTTC

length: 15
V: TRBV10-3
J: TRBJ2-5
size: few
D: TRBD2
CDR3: CAISSRPGGEETQYF
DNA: TGTGCCATCAGCTCCAGACCGGGGGGAGAAGAGACCCAGTACTTC

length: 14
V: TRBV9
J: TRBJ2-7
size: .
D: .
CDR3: CASSVAGESYEQYF
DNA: TGTGCCAGCAGCGTAGCCGGGGAGTCCTACGAGCAGTACTTC

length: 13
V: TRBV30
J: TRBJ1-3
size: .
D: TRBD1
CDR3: CAWQTGGGNTIYF
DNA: TGTGCCTGGCAGACAGGGGGGGGGAACACCATATATTTT

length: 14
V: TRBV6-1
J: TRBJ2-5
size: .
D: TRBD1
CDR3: CASSEQGAMETQYF
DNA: TGTGCCAGCAGTGAACAGGGGGCTATGGAGACCCAGTACTTC

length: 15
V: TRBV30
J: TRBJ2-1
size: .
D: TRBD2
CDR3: CAWSREASGRGEQFF
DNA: TGTGCCTGGAGCAGGGAGGCTAGCGGGAGGGGTGAGCAGTTCTTC

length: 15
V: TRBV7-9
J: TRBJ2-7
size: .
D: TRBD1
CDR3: CASSSLTGGPYEQYF
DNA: TGTGCCAGCAGCTCGCTTACAGGGGGTCCCTACGAGCAGTACTTC

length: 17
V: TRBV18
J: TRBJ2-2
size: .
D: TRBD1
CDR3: CASSPNPGQGNTGELFF
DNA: TGTGCCAGCTCACCAAACCCGGGACAGGGCAACACCGGGGAGCTGTTTTTT

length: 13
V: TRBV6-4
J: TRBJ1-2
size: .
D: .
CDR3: CASSESGTGGYTF
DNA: TGTGCCAGCAGTGAATCGGGGACGGGCGGCTACACCTTC

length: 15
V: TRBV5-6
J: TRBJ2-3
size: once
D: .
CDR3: CASSLGRVGSDTQYF
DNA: TGTGCCAGCAGCTTGGGGAGGGTTGGGTCAGATACGCAGTATTTT